The 13 T cell receptor beta chains below were found in one sample sequenced in a study of cytomegalovirus exposure and HLA in healthy donors. Researchers ran the PCR with 60 Vbeta and 13 Jbeta primers. Assay used: immunoSEQ multiplex PCR; TCRdb lists only in-frame clones, some missing. This table has 190,000 or so clones, about four fifths appearing once. The source material was PBMCs. These receptors all stem from a girl aged 10 to 17 in good health and CMV-seropositive.

The table lists this clone with a few counts. For the CDR3, the DNA is TGTGCCAGCAGGACAGCCCTGGGAGAGACCCAGTACTTC. It translates to CASRTALGETQYF. The gene calls are TRBV6-1 and TRBJ2-5, with D possibly TRBD1 on 5 matching bases. V was trimmed by 6 bases and J by 4 bases, leaving 12 bases between them. Looked up from germline, CDR1 is MNHNS and CDR2 is SASEGT. CDR3 size: 13 residues.

This clone has a single count. The gene calls are TRBV21-1 and TRBJ2-1; the D segment call TRBD2 is taken from the table without a DNA check. TRBV21-1 is annotated as a pseudogene. The CDR3 is 18 residues long. CDR3 residues: CASSKFLTTSEVWNEQFF. CDR3 DNA sequence: TGTGCCAGCAGCAAATTTTTAACGACTAGCGAGGTTTGGAATGAGCAGTTCTTC.

V usage is TRBV10-2 and J usage is TRBJ2-1, with 8 positions matching TRBD2. This CDR3 is 16 amino acids long. Losses at the gene ends were 6 bases for V and 0 bases for J; bases not matched to a gene: 7. CDR1 and CDR2 from the germline V gene are WSHSY and SAAADI. CDR3 in amino acids: CASRSGGLLSYNEQFF. In DNA, the CDR3 is TGCGCCAGCAGGAGCGGGGGCCTACTCTCCTACAATGAGCAGTTCTTC.

The sample holds a few counts of this clone. This rearrangement joins TRBV25-1 to TRBJ2-2, with D uncertain. This CDR3 contains 16 residues. CDR1 and CDR2 (germline): MGHDK, SYGVNS. V lost 1 base to trimming and J lost 2 bases, with 11 bases between them. The CDR3 region has the DNA TGTGCCAGCAGTGAATTAGACGGAGCAAACACCGGGGAGCTGTTTTTT. Its translation: CASSELDGANTGELFF.

The V gene is TRBV4-3, the J gene TRBJ2-3; 11 positions match TRBD2. The trim removed 2 bases at V and 5 bases at J, leaving 6 bases unmatched. The CDR3 is made up of 16 amino acids. CDR1 LGHNA and CDR2 YSLEER come from the germline V gene. CDR3 region: CASSQQSSGGLDTQYF. The CDR3 DNA follows: TGCGCCAGCAGCCAACAGTCTAGCGGGGGGCTAGATACGCAGTATTTT.

The chain joins TRBV6-1 to TRBJ1-1; TRBD1 is a possible D gene (5 bases). CDR1 and CDR2 from the germline V gene are MNHNS and SASEGT. The CDR3 has 13 residues. Trimming pared 10 bases from V and 1 base from J, leaving 13 bases between. CDR3 bases: TGTGCCACTTCCTTGGACACGAACACTGAAGCTTTCTTT. This encodes CATSLDTNTEAFF.

CDR3 loop: CASSQLQGRGNQPQHF. The CDR3 DNA reads TGTGCCAGCAGCCAGTTACAGGGGAGAGGGAATCAGCCCCAGCATTTT. J is TRBJ1-5 and V is TRBV7-2; 7 bases match TRBD1. Germline V gene sequence: CDR1 SGHTA, CDR2 FQGNSA. The CDR3 loop spans 16 amino acids. V lost 5 bases, J lost 4 bases, and 11 bases stayed unmatched.

V and J are TRBV4-1 and TRBJ2-3; 7 bases agree with TRBD2. Germline loops: CDR1 MGHRA, CDR2 YSYEKL. The CDR3 loop spans 16 amino acids. V shed 2 bases and J 0 bases; nucleotides not matched to a gene: 5. The CDR3 nucleotides read TGCGCCAGCAGCCAACAGCGGGGACCTAGCACAGATACGCAGTATTTT. This translates into CASSQQRGPSTDTQYF.

The V and J genes are TRBV6-5 and TRBJ1-2, with D unresolved. The germline V gene has CDR1 MNHEY and CDR2 SVGAGI. The V and J ends lost 6 bases and 2 bases respectively, with 10 bases between them. This CDR3 has 13 residues. The CDR3 reads CASRWAPNYGYTF. CDR3 nucleotide sequence: TGTGCCAGCAGATGGGCACCAAACTATGGCTACACCTTC.

This clone has only a few counts. The V gene is TRBV19, the J gene TRBJ2-2, with 10 bases lining up with TRBD1. The length of the CDR3 is 15 residues. V lost 4 bases to trimming and J lost 5 bases; unmatched junction nucleotides: 4. Germline lookup yields CDR1 LNHDA and CDR2 SQIVND (reference sequence). The DNA for the CDR3 is TGTGCCAGTAGTACAGGGACAGGGGTGACCGGGGAGCTGTTTTTT. This translates into CASSTGTGVTGELFF.

V gene TRBV5-1 combines with J gene TRBJ2-2, with D possibly matching TRBD1 (6 bases). The CDR3 is 15 amino acids. CDR1 is SGHRS and CDR2 is YFSETQ in the germline V gene. Trimming cost V 0 bases and J 9 bases, with 15 bases left between them. CDR3 nucleotide sequence: TGCGCCAGCAGCTTGGAGACAGGTGGTATGAGGGAGCTGTTTTTT. Translated: CASSLETGGMRELFF. Full variable domain (missing parts from reference TRBV5-1 and TRBJ2-2): KAGVTQTPRYLIKTRGQQVTLSCSPISGHRSVSWYQQTPGQGLQFLFEYFSETQRNKGNFPGRFSGRQFSNSRSEMNVSTLELGDSALYLCASSLETGGMRELFFGEGSRLTVL.

The chain is built from TRBV5-6 and TRBJ1-2; no firm D call. The CDR3 extends over 13 amino acids. Germline-derived CDR1 and CDR2 are SGHDT and YYEEEE. V dropped 5 bases and J dropped 8 bases, with 16 bases sitting between them. CDR3 sequence: CASRGGRSGGYTF. The CDR3 DNA is TGTGCCAGCAGGGGTGGACGCTCGGGGGGCTACACCTTC.

This clone showed up just a few times. The chain carries TRBV10-3 and TRBJ2-1; 9 bases map to TRBD1. Trimming at V came to 8 bases and at J to 5 bases, leaving 4 bases not matched to a gene. This CDR3 is built from 13 residues. In germline, CDR1 is ENHRY, CDR2 SYGVKD. The CDR3 sequence: CAIGTGYDNEQFF. The CDR3 region has the DNA TGTGCCATCGGGACAGGGTATGACAATGAGCAGTTCTTC.